These 32 T cell receptor beta chains were sequenced from one sample in a study of cytomegalovirus exposure and HLA in healthy donors. In the PCR, 60 Vbeta and 13 Jbeta primers were used. Sequenced by immunoSEQ multiplex PCR; TCRdb stores in-frame clones only, minus some. The table records approximately 140,000 clones, 81% of them present only once. The source material was PBMCs. Every receptor here comes from a man younger than 35 in good health and CMV-seronegative.

This chain connects TRBV28 to TRBJ2-2; the match to TRBD1 covers 9 bases. With 3 bases clipped from V and 6 bases from J, the junction kept 8 bases outside the gene matches. In germline, CDR1 is MDHEN, CDR2 SYDVKM. The CDR3 covers 16 residues. The CDR3 here is CASSFTGTGNPGELFF. CDR3 coding DNA: TGTGCCAGCAGTTTCACCGGGACAGGGAATCCCGGGGAGCTGTTTTTT.

The V and J genes are TRBV2 and TRBJ1-5, with a possible D match to TRBD1 (6 bases). Germline lookup yields CDR1 SNHLY and CDR2 FYNNEI. V lost 4 bases to trimming and J lost 5 bases, with 24 bases between them. CDR3 length equals 18 residues. CDR3 DNA: TGTGCCAGCAGTGTTCGATTAGGGGGTTTGGGCTCCTATCAGCCCCAGCATTTT. This sequence encodes CASSVRLGGLGSYQPQHF.

The genes are TRBV27 and TRBJ1-5; no clear D. The CDR3 loop spans 19 amino acids. V gave up 0 bases and J gave up 2 bases, with 20 bases separating them. Germline V lookup: CDR1 MNHEY, CDR2 SMNVEV (reference sequence). CDR3 nucleotides: TGTGCCAGCAGTTTATCTCTGGCGACTATGGGGTTCGGCAATCAGCCCCAGCATTTT. The encoded protein is CASSLSLATMGFGNQPQHF.

The chain combines TRBV9 with TRBJ2-5; possible D gene TRBD1, 5 bases. CDR1 is SGDLS, CDR2 YYNGEE, per germline. Trimming left V 2 bases short and J 4 bases short, with 18 bases between. This CDR3 is built from 16 residues. The CDR3 sequence: CASSVSVSQGRETQYF. Here the CDR3 DNA reads TGTGCCAGCAGCGTCAGCGTAAGTCAGGGAAGAGAGACCCAGTACTTC.

This clone has only a few counts. The gene calls are TRBV19 and TRBJ2-7; D remains unclear. The CDR3 is made up of 13 amino acids. CDR1 and CDR2 (germline): LNHDA, SQIVND (reference sequence). The ends were cut back, 2 bases at V and 0 bases at J, with 5 bases in the middle. The CDR3 region has the DNA TGTGCCAGTAGTATAACAGCCTCCTACGAGCAGTACTTC. Encoded protein: CASSITASYEQYF.

The chain is built from TRBV25-1 and TRBJ2-7; D possibly corresponds to TRBD1 (6 bases). V was trimmed by 6 bases and J by 0 bases, leaving 9 bases between them. CDR1 is MGHDK and CDR2 is SYGVNS in the germline V gene. The length of the CDR3 is 13 residues. The CDR3: CASREDSSYEQYF. CDR3 sequence (DNA): TGTGCCAGCAGGGAGGACAGCTCCTACGAGCAGTACTTC.

This clone was seen just once. V usage is TRBV7-8 and J usage is TRBJ2-7, with TRBD1 matching 9 bases. J lost 2 bases, V lost 3 bases, and 2 bases had no gene match. The CDR3 has 14 amino acids. CDR1 is SGHVS and CDR2 is FQNEAQ in the germline V gene. This CDR3 is CASSLGQGTYEQYF. The DNA of the CDR3 is TGTGCCAGCAGCTTGGGACAGGGTACCTACGAGCAGTACTTC.

V is TRBV6-5 and J is TRBJ2-1, with a tentative D call TRBD1 (5 bases). CDR3 length equals 15 residues. Trimming pared 0 bases from V and 7 bases from J, leaving 13 bases between. Germline CDR1 reads MNHEY; CDR2 reads SVGAGI. The CDR3 protein is CASSYSGPQGNEQFF. CDR3 nucleotides: TGTGCCAGCAGTTACTCGGGCCCCCAGGGAAATGAGCAGTTCTTC.

The J gene is TRBJ2-5, the V gene TRBV4-3, with a tentative D call TRBD1 (7 bases). V lost 1 base and J 2 bases, leaving 11 bases between the germline ends. The germline gives CDR1 LGHNA, CDR2 YSLEER. This CDR3 region has 15 residues. In DNA form, the CDR3 reads TGCGCCAGCAGCCAAGGCGGGACAGAACAAGAGACCCAGTACTTC. This encodes CASSQGGTEQETQYF.

This clone turned up a few times. The chain recombines TRBV4-3 with TRBJ1-1; TRBD1 matches at 8 bases. In germline, CDR1 is LGHNA, CDR2 YSLEER. The CDR3 has 16 residues. J lost 0 bases, V lost 2 bases, and 5 bases had no gene match. In nucleotides, the CDR3 is TGCGCCAGCAGCCAAAGGACAGGGTTAGTGAACACTGAAGCTTTCTTT. This sequence encodes CASSQRTGLVNTEAFF.

Comment on this clone: At one boundary the junction diverges from the germline segment, which might be a read error. The V and J genes are TRBV27 and TRBJ2-6, with a weak D call TRBD1 (5 bases). From germline, CDR1 is MNHEY and CDR2 SMNVEV (reference sequence). This CDR3 is 19 amino acids long. The CDR3 sequence is CASSALGVTESSGANVPTF. The CDR3 nucleotides read TGTGCCAGCAGTGCTCTCGGTGTCACAGAGAGCTCTGGGGCCAACGTCCCGACTTTC.

The chain recombines TRBV12-2 with TRBJ1-6. TRBV12-2 is labeled a pseudogene. This CDR3 contains 14 residues. CDR3 in amino acids: CASRWWGVNSPLHF. CDR3 sequence (DNA): TGTGCAAGTCGCTGGTGGGGAGTCAATTCACCCCTCCACTTT.

The V and J genes are TRBV27 and TRBJ2-1, with a possible D match to TRBD2 (6 bases). The CDR3 sequence is 14 residues long. The germline gives CDR1 MNHEY, CDR2 SMNVEV (reference sequence). V shed 4 bases and J shed 4 bases, with 11 bases lying between them. CDR3 loop: CASSWDSRYNEQFF. CDR3 DNA: TGTGCCAGCAGTTGGGACTCCCGTTACAATGAGCAGTTCTTC.

The sample holds one count of this clone. The rearrangement links TRBV23-1 to TRBJ2-7, with D unclear. TRBV23-1 is flagged as an ORF with uncertain function. This CDR3 comprises 17 residues. V was shortened by 4 bases and J by 2 bases, with 21 bases between the two germline ends. For the CDR3, the DNA is TGCGCCAGCAGTCGATGTTTAGCTTGTGGCTTACCCTACGAGCAGTACTTC. Encoded protein: CASSRCLACGLPYEQYF.

The rearrangement joins TRBV4-3 to TRBJ2-1; the match to TRBD1 covers 8 bases. In germline, CDR1 is LGHNA, CDR2 YSLEER. V lost 4 bases and J lost 5; bases outside the gene matches: 4. This CDR3 comprises 14 residues. CDR3 nucleotide sequence: TGCGCCAGCAGCCGATCGGACAGGGACAATGAGCAGTTCTTC. This sequence encodes CASSRSDRDNEQFF.

The gene calls are TRBV4-1 and TRBJ1-5, with D hard to call. Trimming took off 4 bases at V and 3 bases at J, with 10 bases between the two ends. Per germline, CDR1 MGHRA and CDR2 YSYEKL. The CDR3 contains 14 residues. CDR3: CASSLTEPNQPQHF. DNA for the CDR3: TGCGCCAGCAGCCTTACAGAACCCAATCAGCCCCAGCATTTT.

This chain connects TRBV6-1 to TRBJ1-2; 7 bases are a match to TRBD1. The CDR3 has 14 amino acids. With 4 bases clipped from V and 6 bases from J, the junction kept 8 bases outside the gene matches. The germline V gene encodes CDR1 MNHNS and CDR2 SASEGT. CDR3 DNA: TGTGCCAGCAGTGCCTACAGGGGCGAGGATGGCTACACCTTC. Translating gives CASSAYRGEDGYTF.

The chain couples TRBV7-2 to TRBJ1-5; 9 bases agree with TRBD1. The CDR3 covers 16 residues. V was clipped by 5 bases and J by 3 bases; unmatched bases: 8. Germline V gives CDR1 SGHTA, CDR2 FQGNSA. CDR3 sequence: CASSPMGQGNNQPQHF. The CDR3 nucleotides read TGTGCCAGCAGCCCGATGGGACAGGGAAACAATCAGCCCCAGCATTTT. The full variable domain, completed using reference TRBV7-2 and TRBJ1-5, is GAGVSQSPSNKVTEKGKDVELRCDPISGHTALYWYRQSLGQGLEFLIYFQGNSAPDKSGLPSDRFSAERTGGSVSTLTIQRTQQEDSAVYLCASSPMGQGNNQPQHFGDGTRLSIL.

This clone was counted a single time. The chain is built from TRBV19 and TRBJ2-2; 7 bases line up with TRBD1. The CDR3 length is 17 residues. Germline V gene sequence: CDR1 LNHDA, CDR2 SQIVND (reference sequence). V lost 3 bases, J lost 5 bases, and 12 bases stayed unmatched. The CDR3: CASSMRNRGSWTGELFF. The CDR3 coding sequence is TGTGCCAGTAGTATGAGGAACAGGGGAAGTTGGACCGGGGAGCTGTTTTTT.

The CDR3 is CSVQDRASYEQYF. The DNA for the CDR3 is TGCAGCGTACAGGACAGGGCCAGTTACGAGCAGTACTTC. The chain employs TRBV29-1 and TRBJ2-7; 8 nucleotides agree with TRBD1. The V and J ends lost 6 bases and 4 bases, in that order; junction bases with no gene match: 8. Germline values: CDR1 SQVTM, CDR2 ANQGSEA. This CDR3 has 13 amino acids.

The V and J genes are TRBV5-1 and TRBJ2-5; 7 bases line up with TRBD2. CDR3 length: 14 residues. V lost 1 base, J lost 4 bases, and 4 bases stayed unmatched. Germline CDR1 and CDR2: SGHRS and YFSETQ. CDR3 bases: TGCGCCAGCAGCTTGACTGGGGGGGGAGAGACCCAGTACTTC. Protein sequence: CASSLTGGGETQYF.

This clone was seen a single time. The chain employs TRBV14 and TRBJ1-1; 10 bases match TRBD1. In germline, CDR1 is SGHDN, CDR2 FVKESK. CDR3 size: 18 residues. Trimming took 3 bases from V and 2 from J; bases not matched to a gene: 12. Written as DNA, the CDR3 is TGTGCCAGCAGCCAGAACAAACCCGGGACAGGGGTAAACACTGAAGCTTTCTTT. This encodes CASSQNKPGTGVNTEAFF.

The chain uses TRBV9 and TRBJ2-7, with 10 nucleotides matching TRBD2. Unmatched junction bases numbered 7, after V lost 0 bases and J lost 7 bases. There are 15 residues in the CDR3. CDR1 is SGDLS, CDR2 YYNGEE, per germline. CDR3: CASSVEPSGGREQYF. In DNA, the CDR3 is TGTGCCAGCAGCGTAGAGCCTAGCGGGGGTCGGGAGCAGTACTTC. The complete variable domain, with remaining parts taken from reference TRBV9 and TRBJ2-7, reads DSGVTQTPKHLITATGQRVTLRCSPRSGDLSVYWYQQSLDQGLQFLIQYYNGEERAKGNILERFSAQQFPDLHSELNLSSLELGDSALYFCASSVEPSGGREQYFGPGTRLTVT.

The genes are TRBV6-5 and TRBJ1-1; the D is unclear. V was pared by 3 bases and J by 1 base, with 3 bases between. The length of the CDR3 is 12 residues. Germline values: CDR1 MNHEY, CDR2 SVGAGI. The CDR3 bases are TGTGCCAGCAGTTATAGGAACACTGAAGCTTTCTTT. It codes for CASSYRNTEAFF.

The rearrangement joins TRBV2 to TRBJ2-1; the match to TRBD1 covers 7 bases. The CDR3 loop spans 13 amino acids. Trimming removed 9 bases from V and 12 bases from J; junction bases left unmatched: 14. In germline, CDR1 is SNHLY, CDR2 FYNNEI. The CDR3 DNA is TGTGCCAGAGGAAACTTACAGGGGCGCGGGCAGTTCTTC. Encoded protein: CARGNLQGRGQFF.

The chain is built from TRBV7-2 and TRBJ1-1, with D uncertain. Trimming left V 1 base short and J 0 bases short, with 6 bases between. The V gene's germline CDR1 is SGHTA and CDR2 FQGNSA. This CDR3 region has 14 residues. CDR3 coding DNA: TGTGCCAGCAGCTTAGTAACTCTGAACACTGAAGCTTTCTTT. Residues: CASSLVTLNTEAFF.

The chain couples TRBV28 to TRBJ1-5; 7 bases match TRBD1. Germline V CDR1 and CDR2: MDHEN, SYDVKM. CDR3 length equals 13 residues. The V segment lost 7 bases and the J segment 7 bases; nucleotides outside the gene matches: 7. The CDR3 sequence is CASTRGPRQPQHF. CDR3 sequence (DNA): TGTGCCAGCACAAGGGGGCCAAGACAGCCCCAGCATTTT. The full variable domain, its missing parts supplied by reference TRBV28 and TRBJ1-5, is DVKVTQSSRYLVKRTGEKVFLECVQDMDHENMFWYRQDPGLGLRLIYFSYDVKMKEKGDIPEGYSVSREKKERFSLILESASTNQTSMYLCASTRGPRQPQHFGDGTRLSIL.

This chain links TRBV6-5 with TRBJ1-4, with D uncertain. Trimming took off 4 bases at V and 7 bases at J, with 13 bases between the two ends. In germline, CDR1 is MNHEY, CDR2 SVGAGI. The CDR3 is 14 residues long. The CDR3 reads CASSSRLGAEKLFF. For the CDR3, the DNA is TGTGCCAGCAGTTCTCGATTGGGAGCTGAAAAACTGTTTTTT.

The rearrangement links TRBV4-1 to TRBJ1-1, with TRBD1 matching over 9 bases. Germline CDR1 reads MGHRA; CDR2 reads YSYEKL. The CDR3 length is 19 residues. The V and J ends lost 1 base and 3 bases, in that order; junction bases with no gene match: 15. The CDR3 nucleotides read TGCGCCAGCAGCCAAGTGAGCTTCGGGACAGGGTTTGTTCACACTGAAGCTTTCTTT. Translated, it gives CASSQVSFGTGFVHTEAFF.

CDR3 residues: CASSVPIDSEGVHTGELFF. The DNA for the CDR3 is TGCGCCAGCAGCGTTCCGATCGACTCCGAGGGGGTGCACACCGGGGAGCTGTTTTTT. The chain joins TRBV5-1 to TRBJ2-2; tentatively, D is TRBD1 (6 bases). The germline CDR1 and CDR2 sequences are SGHRS and YFSETQ. V lost 4 bases, J lost 3 bases, and 25 bases lay in between. The CDR3 has 19 residues.

This chain links TRBV2 with TRBJ1-5; D is ambiguous. The CDR3 runs 14 residues. Germline V gene data show CDR1 as SNHLY and CDR2 as FYNNEI. The V and J ends lost 5 bases and 6 bases respectively, with 14 bases between them. CDR3 in DNA: TGTGCCAGCAGTTCTCCCCTGAGCCTTCAGCCCCAGCATTTT. This codes for CASSSPLSLQPQHF. Complete variable domain (other parts from reference TRBV2 and TRBJ1-5): EPEVTQTPSHQVTQMGQEVILRCVPISNHLYFYWYRQILGQKVEFLVSFYNNEISEKSEIFDDQFSVERPDGSNFTLKIRSTKLEDSAMYFCASSSPLSLQPQHFGDGTRLSIL.

This clone came up a few times. J is TRBJ2-1 and V is TRBV6-5, with D perhaps TRBD2 (6 bases). The germline V gene has CDR1 MNHEY and CDR2 SVGAGI. The CDR3 has 16 residues. Trimming took off 2 bases at V and 5 bases at J, with 16 bases between the two ends. This CDR3 is CASSYLGVGGDNEQFF. Here the CDR3 DNA reads TGTGCCAGCAGTTACCTCGGGGTGGGGGGAGACAATGAGCAGTTCTTC.